Listed here is a single TCR beta chain. V lost 6 bases and J lost 2; bases outside the gene matches: 12. Per the germline V gene, CDR1 is MDHEN and CDR2 is SYDVKM. The CDR3 loop spans 16 amino acids. This entry comes from a study of blood T cell repertoires in COVID-19. Across the whole study: The samples span acute and convalescent COVID-19 from the United States, Italy and Spain. PBMCs, B-cell-depleted T cells, or T cells provided the cDNA or gDNA that made up the material.

Per the study methods: Reference gene primers were amplified, and this amplification served to estimate nucleated cell counts. Assay: immunoSEQ multiplex PCR; the TCRdb copy retains only in-frame clones and omits some. The V and J calls and clone size come from that table; D and trimming were worked out from the DNA. This table has about 170,000 clones, about four fifths appearing once. The receptor was derived from a woman aged 70 to 79 who had recovered from COVID-19. The specimen sequenced was peripheral blood. V usage is TRBV28 and J usage is TRBJ1-2; 7 bases align to TRBD1. Here the CDR3 DNA reads TGTGCCAGCAGAGTGGCCGGGACAGTACAAAACTATGGCTACACCTTC. This encodes CASRVAGTVQNYGYTF.